A single sample is the source of the 32 T cell receptor beta chains below, sequenced in a study of beta chain features in type 1 diabetes. Every isolated RNA sample was fully reverse transcribed, so sequencing captured expressed TCRB transcripts. Method: immunoSEQ multiplex PCR; TCRdb's copy keeps in-frame clones and lacks some. The sample lists around 340,000 clones; about 20% were seen once. The sequenced sample consisted of naive CD4+ T cells from blood. The receptors were sampled from a woman between 18 and 30 years old in good health.

This chain uses TRBV11-2 with TRBJ2-5, with 8 bases fitting TRBD1. J was trimmed by 8 bases and V by 4 bases; bases with no gene match: 3. Germline V lookup: CDR1 SGHAT, CDR2 FQNNGV. The CDR3 contains 12 residues. This chain's CDR3 is CASSSQGGTQYF. In DNA form, the CDR3 reads TGTGCCAGCAGCTCACAGGGGGGAACCCAGTACTTC. The full variable domain, completed using reference TRBV11-2 and TRBJ2-5, is EAGVAQSPRYKIIEKRQSVAFWCNPISGHATLYWYQQILGQGPKLLIQFQNNGVVDDSQLPKDRFSAERLKGVDSTLKIQPAKLEDSAVYLCASSSQGGTQYFGPGTRLLVL.

Turning to this clone: Relative to the germline gene, one junction end is altered; a read error may explain this. This chain connects TRBV4-1 to TRBJ2-4; possibly TRBD2 for D (7 bases). This CDR3 comprises 17 residues. Germline V gene data show CDR1 as MGHRA and CDR2 as YSYEKL. CDR3 nucleotide sequence: TGCGCCAGCAGCCAGGGGAGGGGGGCAGGGAGGAAAAGCATTCAGTACTTC. Its translation: CASSQGRGAGRKSIQYF.

The V gene is TRBV7-2, the J gene TRBJ2-7; D is possibly TRBD1 (6 bases). The V end was cut by 8 bases, the J end by 4 bases, with 18 bases between. CDR3 size: 14 residues. Germline V gene lookup returns CDR1 SGHTA and CDR2 FQGNSA. CDR3 coding DNA: TGTGCCAGCGGTCAGGACAGAAACGTGTACGAGCAGTACTTC. Residues: CASGQDRNVYEQYF.

The chain employs TRBV5-4 and TRBJ2-7, with TRBD1 matching 9 bases. Trimming took 2 bases from V and 3 from J; bases not matched to a gene: 6. This CDR3 contains 15 residues. Germline-derived CDR1 and CDR2 are SGHNT and YYREEE (reference sequence). The CDR3 is CASSFPGGQGYEQYF. CDR3 DNA: TGTGCCAGCAGCTTTCCCGGGGGACAGGGCTACGAGCAGTACTTC.

The chain employs TRBV9 and TRBJ2-1; 14 nucleotides agree with TRBD2. This CDR3 comprises 16 residues. J lost 6 bases, V lost 2 bases, and 4 bases had no gene match. Germline V gives CDR1 SGDLS, CDR2 YYNGEE. In DNA form, the CDR3 reads TGTGCCAGCAGCGTTCGACTAGCGGGAGGGGGCAATGAGCAGTTCTTC. This sequence encodes CASSVRLAGGGNEQFF.

The table lists this clone with a few counts. Within the sample, other DNA sequences also encode this same CDR3. This sequence joins TRBV5-4 and TRBJ2-7; the match to TRBD1 covers 7 bases. The V gene end was trimmed by 3 bases and the J gene end by 2 bases; junction bases not matched to a gene: 5. Germline CDR1 SGHNT, CDR2 YYREEE (reference sequence). This CDR3 spans 14 amino acids. For the CDR3, the DNA is TGTGCCAGCAGCTCCCGACAGGGAGCCTACGAGCAGTACTTC. Encoded protein: CASSSRQGAYEQYF.

The chain links TRBV29-1 to TRBJ2-3; tentative D call: TRBD1 (6 bases). The CDR3 length is 14 residues. V was trimmed by 7 bases and J by 4 bases, leaving 18 bases between them. Germline V CDR1 and CDR2: SQVTM, ANQGSEA. The CDR3: CSGTPDSGADTQYF. The CDR3 DNA is TGCAGCGGAACTCCGGACTCAGGGGCAGATACGCAGTATTTT.

This clone was observed a handful of times. The chain has TRBV7-2 and TRBJ2-1, with a weak D call TRBD2 (5 bases). The germline V and J ends were trimmed by 5 bases and 7 bases, with 9 bases remaining between them. This CDR3 has 12 amino acids. Germline CDR1 and CDR2: SGHTA and FQGNSA. CDR3 sequence (DNA): TGTGCCAGCAGCGGCACGGGGAATGAGCAGTTCTTC. The encoded protein is CASSGTGNEQFF.

A few counts support this clone. The rearrangement links TRBV7-2 to TRBJ2-7, with 7 bases lining up with TRBD2. The germline V gene encodes CDR1 SGHTA and CDR2 FQGNSA. With 1 base clipped from V and 2 bases from J, the junction kept 5 bases outside the gene matches. The CDR3 loop spans 15 amino acids. CDR3 in amino acids: CASSLVGGEAYEQYF. The CDR3 DNA reads as TGTGCCAGCAGCTTAGTGGGGGGGGAGGCCTACGAGCAGTACTTC.

The chain is built from TRBV30 and TRBJ1-2, with D tentatively TRBD1 (5 bases). The V end was cut by 4 bases, the J end by 6 bases, with 12 bases between. The CDR3 is 12 residues long. The V gene's germline CDR1 is GTSNPN and CDR2 SVGIG (reference sequence). The CDR3 here is CAWNRGLDGYTF. In nucleotides, the CDR3 is TGTGCCTGGAATAGGGGACTCGATGGCTACACCTTC. Variable domain in full (rest from reference TRBV30 and TRBJ1-2): SQTIHQWPATLVQPVGSPLSLECTVEGTSNPNLYWYRQAAGRGLQLLFYSVGIGQISSEVPQNLSASRPQDRQFILSSKKLLLSDSGFYLCAWNRGLDGYTFGSGTRLTVV.

In this sample, this clone turned up a few times. The chain uses TRBV6-5 and TRBJ1-2; 9 bases line up with TRBD1. The CDR3 sequence is 15 residues long. Germline V gives CDR1 MNHEY, CDR2 SVGAGI. V lost 0 bases and J lost 7; bases outside the gene matches: 6. DNA for the CDR3: TGTGCCAGCAGTTACTCCACCGGGACAGGGTCTGGCTACACCTTC. Protein: CASSYSTGTGSGYTF.

This clone was recorded once. The rearrangement uses TRBV6-6 and TRBJ2-5; 7 bases line up with TRBD2. With 10 bases clipped from V and 1 base from J, the junction kept 6 bases outside the gene matches. Germline loops: CDR1 MNHNY, CDR2 SVGAGI (reference sequence). The length of the CDR3 is 13 residues. CDR3 bases: TGTGCCACTGCGTGGGGGGGCCAAGAGACCCAGTACTTC. This gives the protein CATAWGGQETQYF.

This clone was detected only a few times. DNA for the CDR3: TGTGCCTGGAGTGCACCGGGACAGGGAGGTGAAAAACTGTTTTTT. Protein product: CAWSAPGQGGEKLFF. This chain uses TRBV30 with TRBJ1-4; 9 nucleotides line up with TRBD1. The junction had 7 bases not matched to a gene; V was cut back by 1 base and J by 7 bases. The CDR3 sequence is 15 residues long. Germline V gene sequence: CDR1 GTSNPN, CDR2 SVGIG (reference sequence). The variable domain in full, completed from reference TRBV30 and TRBJ1-4, reads SQTIHQWPATLVQPVGSPLSLECTVEGTSNPNLYWYRQAAGRGLQLLFYSVGIGQISSEVPQNLSASRPQDRQFILSSKKLLLSDSGFYLCAWSAPGQGGEKLFFGSGTQLSVL.

The V call is TRBV11-2, the J call TRBJ2-2, with D tentatively TRBD1 (6 bases). V shed 5 bases and J shed 1 base, with 8 bases lying between them. Germline CDR1 is SGHAT and CDR2 is FQNNGV. The length of the CDR3 is 14 residues. The CDR3 DNA reads as TGTGCCAGCAGCCAGACAGGGAACACCGGGGAGCTGTTTTTT. It is translated as CASSQTGNTGELFF.

The chain couples TRBV11-2 to TRBJ2-5, with TRBD1 matching over 9 bases. The CDR3 extends over 14 amino acids. Germline V gives CDR1 SGHAT, CDR2 FQNNGV. V was clipped by 5 bases and J by 4 bases; unmatched bases: 5. In DNA, the CDR3 is TGTGCCAGCAGCCCGGGACAGGGACGAGAGACCCAGTACTTC. Translating it yields CASSPGQGRETQYF.

This chain joins TRBV7-9 and TRBJ2-1; no clear D. The germline V gene has CDR1 SEHNR and CDR2 FQNEAQ (reference sequence). This CDR3 is 11 amino acids long. The germline V and J ends were trimmed by 5 bases and 6 bases, with 5 bases remaining between them. The CDR3 sequence: CASSLTNEQFF. CDR3 DNA: TGTGCCAGCAGCCTAACCAATGAGCAGTTCTTC.

The rearrangement joins TRBV11-3 to TRBJ2-1; D ambiguous. Germline assignment: CDR1 SGHNT and CDR2 YENEEA. The CDR3 is 12 amino acids. V gave up 0 bases and J gave up 8 bases, with 5 bases separating them. In DNA, the CDR3 is TGTGCCAGCAGCTTAGATGGCCATGAGCAGTTCTTC. Translating it yields CASSLDGHEQFF.

The CDR3 region has the DNA TGTGCCAGCAGTTTTAAGGGGGCGTTTGGCTACACCTTC. This translates into CASSFKGAFGYTF. The chain is built from TRBV27 and TRBJ1-2; TRBD1 matches 7 bases. The V segment lost 3 bases and the J segment 7 bases; nucleotides outside the gene matches: 5. CDR3 length equals 13 residues. Germline V lookup: CDR1 MNHEY, CDR2 SMNVEV (reference sequence).

This chain connects TRBV5-1 to TRBJ2-2, with D maybe TRBD2 (6 bases). CDR1 is SGHRS and CDR2 is YFSETQ in the germline V gene. V dropped 2 bases and J dropped 2 bases, with 13 bases sitting between them. CDR3 length equals 16 residues. CDR3 sequence reads: CASSLEAGTNTGELFF. The DNA for the CDR3 is TGCGCCAGCAGCTTAGAAGCGGGCACTAACACCGGGGAGCTGTTTTTT.

This clone appeared a few times. The chain's CDR3 is CASSVLRGQVLHNEQFF. CDR3 in DNA: TGTGCCAGCAGTGTCCTCCGGGGACAGGTGTTACACAATGAGCAGTTCTTC. The chain is built from TRBV2 and TRBJ2-1; the match to TRBD1 covers 8 bases. The V gene's germline CDR1 is SNHLY and CDR2 FYNNEI. The CDR3 extends over 17 amino acids. After removal of 4 bases from V and 5 bases from J, the junction contained 13 bases not matched to a gene.

There are a few counts of this clone. The chain recombines TRBV5-4 with TRBJ2-2; 8 bases line up with TRBD1. V dropped 2 bases and J dropped 5; count of bases not matched to a gene: 8. The CDR3 is 16 amino acids. Looked up from germline, CDR1 is SGHNT and CDR2 is YYREEE (reference sequence). DNA for the CDR3: TGTGCCAGCAGCTTAGGACAGGGCTTTTCTACCGGGGAGCTGTTTTTT. Protein product: CASSLGQGFSTGELFF.

The chain carries TRBV5-4 and TRBJ2-5, with 8 nucleotides matching TRBD1. This CDR3 is 14 amino acids long. V was pared by 0 bases and J by 5 bases, with 3 bases of the junction left unmatched. CDR1 SGHNT and CDR2 YYREEE come from the germline V gene (reference sequence). DNA for the CDR3: TGTGCCAGCAGCTTGGGGACAGGGAAGGAGACCCAGTACTTC. The encoded protein is CASSLGTGKETQYF. Full variable domain (remainder filled in from reference TRBV5-4 and TRBJ2-5): ETGVTQSPTHLIKTRGQQVTLRCSSQSGHNTVSWYQQALGQGPQFIFQYYREEENGRGNFPPRFSGLQFPNYSSELNVNALELDDSALYLCASSLGTGKETQYFGPGTRLLVL.

This clone came up a few times. The CDR3 DNA is TGTGCCAGCACCCCGCGTCTCCTAGGTTACGAGCAGTACTTC. Encoded protein: CASTPRLLGYEQYF. V is TRBV7-8 and J is TRBJ2-7, with D uncertain. Germline-derived CDR1 and CDR2 are SGHVS and FQNEAQ. The germline V and J ends were trimmed by 7 bases and 4 bases, with 17 bases remaining between them. The CDR3 is 14 residues long. The full variable domain, completed using reference TRBV7-8 and TRBJ2-7, is GAGVSQSPRYKVAKRGQDVALRCDPISGHVSLFWYQQALGQGPEFLTYFQNEAQLDKSGLPSDRFFAERPEGSVSTLKIQRTQQEDSAVYLCASTPRLLGYEQYFGPGTRLTVT.

A note on this clone: The junction differs from germline at one of its ends, possibly a read error. The CDR3 spells CASSLTGRTAWFF. Written as DNA, the CDR3 is TGTGCCAGCAGCTTAACGGGGAGAACAGCGTGGTTCTTC. The chain joins TRBV7-3 to TRBJ2-7; weak D call: TRBD2 (5 bases). The CDR3 sequence is 13 residues long. Germline V gives CDR1 SGHTA, CDR2 FQGTGA.

This clone was observed a few times. The sample holds other DNA sequences that translate to the same CDR3. The CDR3 region has the DNA TGCGCCAGCAGCTTACGAGGCTACGAGCAGTACTTC. This codes for CASSLRGYEQYF. The rearrangement uses TRBV5-1 and TRBJ2-7; D unclear. Germline V gives CDR1 SGHRS, CDR2 YFSETQ. The CDR3 length is 12 residues. V lost 2 bases, J lost 3 bases, and 6 bases lay in between.

V usage is TRBV30 and J usage is TRBJ1-5; tentative D call: TRBD1 (5 bases). The CDR3 extends over 14 amino acids. The germline V gene encodes CDR1 GTSNPN and CDR2 SVGIG (reference sequence). V was cut by 4 bases and J by 5 bases, with 15 bases left in between. The chain's CDR3 is CAWTLTGEYQPQHF. The CDR3 bases are TGTGCCTGGACCCTTACGGGGGAGTATCAGCCCCAGCATTTT. Using reference TRBV30 and TRBJ1-5 for the parts outside the CDR3, the full variable domain is SQTIHQWPATLVQPVGSPLSLECTVEGTSNPNLYWYRQAAGRGLQLLFYSVGIGQISSEVPQNLSASRPQDRQFILSSKKLLLSDSGFYLCAWTLTGEYQPQHFGDGTRLSIL.

The DNA of the CDR3 is TGTGCCTGGATAGCACAGGGGCCCTACGAGCAGTACTTC. Translated: CAWIAQGPYEQYF. The genes are TRBV30 and TRBJ2-7; 7 bases line up with TRBD1. After removal of 4 bases from V and 2 bases from J, the junction contained 5 bases not matched to a gene. The CDR3 length is 13 residues. The V gene's germline CDR1 is GTSNPN and CDR2 SVGIG (reference sequence).

There are a few counts of this clone. The rearrangement joins TRBV2 to TRBJ1-2; 7 nucleotides match TRBD1. Germline V lookup: CDR1 SNHLY, CDR2 FYNNEI. The CDR3 has 20 amino acids. V shed 6 bases and J 4 bases; nucleotides not matched to a gene: 26. CDR3 residues: CASSGLSPRDSPMGGYGYTF. Here the CDR3 DNA reads TGTGCCAGCAGCGGCCTATCACCCCGGGACAGTCCTATGGGGGGCTATGGCTACACCTTC.

This chain connects TRBV7-2 to TRBJ1-1; D is unresolved. The germline V gene has CDR1 SGHTA and CDR2 FQGNSA. The V gene lost 0 bases and the J gene lost 2 bases, with 7 bases spanning the gap. This CDR3 region has 14 residues. CDR3 region: CASSLAGSNTEAFF. The CDR3, as DNA: TGTGCCAGCAGCTTAGCTGGTAGCAACACTGAAGCTTTCTTT.

This clone was seen only once. This rearrangement joins TRBV2 to TRBJ1-2, with 9 nucleotides matching TRBD1. J gave up 4 bases and V 8 bases, and 2 bases lay outside the gene matches. This CDR3 spans 12 amino acids. Germline V gene lookup returns CDR1 SNHLY and CDR2 FYNNEI. In DNA form, the CDR3 reads TGTGCCAGCTCGGGACAGGGCTATGGCTACACCTTC. Translated, it gives CASSGQGYGYTF. Filled out from reference TRBV2 and TRBJ1-2, the complete variable domain reads EPEVTQTPSHQVTQMGQEVILRCVPISNHLYFYWYRQILGQKVEFLVSFYNNEISEKSEIFDDQFSVERPDGSNFTLKIRSTKLEDSAMYFCASSGQGYGYTFGSGTRLTVV.

This clone was observed a few times. The V gene is TRBV6-5, the J gene TRBJ1-2; 7 positions agree with TRBD1. CDR1 and CDR2 (germline): MNHEY, SVGAGI. The CDR3 covers 15 residues. Trimming removed 0 bases from V and 1 base from J; junction bases left unmatched: 2. CDR3 in amino acids: CASSYSGTVNYGYTF. In DNA, the CDR3 is TGTGCCAGCAGTTACTCCGGGACAGTTAACTATGGCTACACCTTC.

This chain joins TRBV5-4 and TRBJ2-7; 11 bases align to TRBD2. V lost 3 bases and J lost 0; bases outside the gene matches: 8. This CDR3 is 17 amino acids long. In germline, CDR1 is SGHNT, CDR2 YYREEE (reference sequence). The CDR3, as DNA: TGTGCCAGCAGCTCGACAATAGGGACTAGCGGCTCCTACGAGCAGTACTTC. Translated: CASSSTIGTSGSYEQYF. The full variable domain, completed using reference TRBV5-4 and TRBJ2-7, is ETGVTQSPTHLIKTRGQQVTLRCSSQSGHNTVSWYQQALGQGPQFIFQYYREEENGRGNFPPRFSGLQFPNYSSELNVNALELDDSALYLCASSSTIGTSGSYEQYFGPGTRLTVT.